These T cell receptor beta chains were read from a single sample in a study of cytomegalovirus exposure and HLA in healthy donors. Produced via immunoSEQ multiplex PCR; TCRdb's table is partial and in-frame only. This sample carries about 100,000 clones, over 70% of them seen once, and the ten largest clones take 2% to 2.5%. The sequencing input was PBMCs. The receptors derive from a man between 25 and 39 years old in good health and CMV-seronegative. CDR3s include the opening cysteine and the closing phenylalanine or tryptophan. The order of the fields is clone size, J gene, V gene, CDR3 protein. Some rows mark clone size as missing; the rest say once, few, many or name a class of expanded clone.

clone_size: once; j_call: TRBJ2-2; v_call: TRBV2; cdr3_aa: CASSEEWGGTGELFF
clone_size: -; j_call: TRBJ1-6; v_call: TRBV30; cdr3_aa: CACPSRAGLEISPLHF
clone_size: -; j_call: TRBJ1-5; v_call: TRBV5-6; cdr3_aa: CASSLSSGKQPQHF
clone_size: -; j_call: TRBJ2-3; v_call: TRBV4-1; cdr3_aa: CASSPGGGRGSTDTQYF
clone_size: -; j_call: TRBJ2-3; v_call: TRBV2; cdr3_aa: CASKGLAGSTDTQYF
clone_size: -; j_call: TRBJ1-1; v_call: TRBV14; cdr3_aa: CASSQERTGVTEAFF
clone_size: -; j_call: TRBJ2-6; v_call: TRBV29-1; cdr3_aa: CSVEDRPFGANVLTF
clone_size: once; j_call: TRBJ2-7; v_call: TRBV28; cdr3_aa: CASQRAWTEQYF
clone_size: -; j_call: TRBJ2-2; v_call: TRBV29-1; cdr3_aa: CSAPQRGTTGELFF
clone_size: -; j_call: TRBJ2-5; v_call: TRBV5-6; cdr3_aa: CASSLGLEQYF
clone_size: -; j_call: TRBJ2-5; v_call: TRBV25-1; cdr3_aa: CASTMRLGANQETQYF
clone_size: -; j_call: TRBJ1-1; v_call: TRBV18; cdr3_aa: CASSPYMNTEAFF
clone_size: -; j_call: TRBJ1-6; v_call: TRBV9; cdr3_aa: CASSVGSGGGGGNSPLHF
clone_size: -; j_call: TRBJ2-5; v_call: TRBV12-5; cdr3_aa: CASGLYLAPETQYF
clone_size: -; j_call: TRBJ1-2; v_call: TRBV7-3; cdr3_aa: CASSPQGGDGGYTF
clone_size: -; j_call: TRBJ1-4; v_call: TRBV5-1; cdr3_aa: CASSPGTTSNEKLFF
clone_size: -; j_call: TRBJ2-3; v_call: TRBV6-5; cdr3_aa: CASSIAGGPDTQYF
clone_size: once; j_call: TRBJ1-6; v_call: TRBV13; cdr3_aa: CASSSRPRSKNSPLHF
clone_size: -; j_call: TRBJ2-1; v_call: TRBV9; cdr3_aa: CASSGGTSGGSSYNEQFF
clone_size: -; j_call: TRBJ1-4; v_call: TRBV18; cdr3_aa: CASSLGETGYEKLFF
clone_size: -; j_call: TRBJ1-5; v_call: TRBV7-6; cdr3_aa: CASSLARGVGQPQHF
clone_size: -; j_call: TRBJ2-1; v_call: TRBV5-1; cdr3_aa: CASSFLLAGSYNEQFF
clone_size: -; j_call: TRBJ2-7; v_call: TRBV10-2; cdr3_aa: CATLAGSSYEQYF
clone_size: -; j_call: TRBJ1-1; v_call: TRBV20-1; cdr3_aa: CRGPNTEAFF
clone_size: -; j_call: TRBJ2-7; v_call: TRBV28; cdr3_aa: CASNRIYSYEQYF
clone_size: few; j_call: TRBJ2-1; v_call: TRBV10-1; cdr3_aa: CASSARAGVVEFF
clone_size: -; j_call: TRBJ2-6; v_call: TRBV4-1; cdr3_aa: CASSQSPPGSGANVLTF
clone_size: -; j_call: TRBJ1-6; v_call: TRBV5-1; cdr3_aa: CASSLDGGVGSPLHF
clone_size: -; j_call: TRBJ2-5; v_call: TRBV10-2; cdr3_aa: CASSKAGGPQETQYF
clone_size: -; j_call: TRBJ2-1; v_call: TRBV12-5; cdr3_aa: CASGLGTTGTYNEQFF
clone_size: -; j_call: TRBJ1-5; v_call: TRBV5-1; cdr3_aa: CASSERPNEGNQPQHF
clone_size: -; j_call: TRBJ2-1; v_call: TRBV7-9; cdr3_aa: CASSTGLANEQFF
clone_size: few; j_call: TRBJ2-5; v_call: TRBV2; cdr3_aa: CASSYERGATQTQYF
clone_size: -; j_call: TRBJ1-2; v_call: TRBV7-2; cdr3_aa: CASSPMGGWGLGNYGYTF
clone_size: -; j_call: TRBJ2-7; v_call: TRBV29-1; cdr3_aa: CSVSPGQYEQYF
clone_size: -; j_call: TRBJ1-6; v_call: TRBV4-2; cdr3_aa: CASSQATDRADSPLHF
clone_size: -; j_call: TRBJ1-5; v_call: TRBV2; cdr3_aa: CASSEDRGSHQPQHF
clone_size: -; j_call: TRBJ2-7; v_call: TRBV7-8; cdr3_aa: CASSLVGHVQYF
clone_size: -; j_call: TRBJ2-3; v_call: TRBV11-3; cdr3_aa: CASSLGGSPTDTQYF
clone_size: -; j_call: TRBJ2-4; v_call: TRBV7-9; cdr3_aa: CASSLVGREGKNIQYF
clone_size: -; j_call: TRBJ2-1; v_call: TRBV4-1; cdr3_aa: CASSQETSGRNEQFF
clone_size: -; j_call: TRBJ2-7; v_call: TRBV5-8; cdr3_aa: CASRFLSYEQYF
clone_size: -; j_call: TRBJ1-6; v_call: TRBV6-5; cdr3_aa: CASKIQGFGSPLHF
clone_size: -; j_call: TRBJ1-2; v_call: TRBV13; cdr3_aa: CASSFRGPGTGDGYTF
clone_size: -; j_call: TRBJ1-5; v_call: TRBV6-5; cdr3_aa: CASSYLYSNQPQHF
clone_size: -; j_call: TRBJ1-1; v_call: TRBV25-1; cdr3_aa: CASRQGGQQAFF
clone_size: -; j_call: TRBJ1-2; v_call: TRBV19; cdr3_aa: CASRGTATNYGYTF